The subject of this entry is one TCR beta chain. This record comes from a study of human T cells and chemical hapten exposure. The CDR3 consists of 14 residues. V lost 2 bases to trimming and J lost 6 bases; unmatched junction nucleotides: 7. The germline CDR1 and CDR2 sequences are SGHAT and FQNNGV. The time point denotes: patch test 2, 6 weeks after DPC sensitization. Treatment specified: therapeutic diphenylcyclopropenone sensitization with weekly scalp DPC. Each CDR3 protein is one row after TCRdb ran MiXCR on the RACE reads. Of some 90,000 distinct CDR3 sequences in the sample, 10% to 12% were seen once.

Here the sequenced sample was whole blood, taken in connection with sensitization to the hapten diphenylcyclopropenone (DPC). The chain employs TRBV11-2 and TRBJ2-7; TRBD1 matches at 7 bases. This sequence was found in a woman aged 40-49 years with alopecia areata. Some clones in this sample may be carry-over from other donors' samples. CDR3 sequence: CASSLSTGVGEQYF. As DNA, the CDR3 is TGTGCCAGCAGCTTAAGCACAGGGGTCGGCGAGCAGTACTTC.